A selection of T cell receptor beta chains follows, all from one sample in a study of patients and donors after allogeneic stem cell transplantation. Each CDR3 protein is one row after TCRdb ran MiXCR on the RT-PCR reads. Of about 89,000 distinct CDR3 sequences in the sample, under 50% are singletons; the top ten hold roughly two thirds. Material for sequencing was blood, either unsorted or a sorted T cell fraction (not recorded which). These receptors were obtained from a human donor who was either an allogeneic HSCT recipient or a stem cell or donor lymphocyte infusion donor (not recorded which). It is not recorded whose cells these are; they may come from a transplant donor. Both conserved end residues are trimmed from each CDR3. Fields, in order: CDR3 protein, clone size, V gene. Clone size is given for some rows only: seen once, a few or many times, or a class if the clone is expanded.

CDR3 protein: ASTKDSSNTEAF
clone size: NA
V gene: TRBV12-3/TRBV12-4

CDR3 protein: ASSFGRQPQH
clone size: few
V gene: TRBV12-3/TRBV12-4

CDR3 protein: ASSQGRWDEQY
clone size: NA
V gene: TRBV28

CDR3 protein: ASSQGNSGGAEGYT
clone size: few
V gene: TRBV4-3

CDR3 protein: ASSAESLFNGYT
clone size: few
V gene: TRBV5-1

CDR3 protein: ASSRTGAYQPQH
clone size: NA
V gene: TRBV12-3/TRBV12-4

CDR3 protein: ASSALGTDTQY
clone size: NA
V gene: TRBV9

CDR3 protein: ASSFRQENSPLH
clone size: NA
V gene: TRBV5-1

CDR3 protein: ASSTRVYGYT
clone size: NA
V gene: TRBV12-3/TRBV12-4

CDR3 protein: ASSLRLNPTPNYGYT
clone size: few
V gene: TRBV3-1

CDR3 protein: ASSDRGDTEAF
clone size: NA
V gene: TRBV7-9

CDR3 protein: ATSQGARGYT
clone size: NA
V gene: TRBV24-1

CDR3 protein: ASRRGQPTNEKLF
clone size: NA
V gene: TRBV7-9

CDR3 protein: ASRLTGGAYNSPLH
clone size: NA
V gene: TRBV6-5

CDR3 protein: ASSRELNRGNQPQH
clone size: NA
V gene: TRBV4-1

CDR3 protein: SAPGGVNTEAF
clone size: few
V gene: TRBV20-1

CDR3 protein: ASSLGGQKAF
clone size: NA
V gene: TRBV5-1

CDR3 protein: ASSWDGTQREKLF
clone size: NA
V gene: TRBV6-5

CDR3 protein: ASSLGFSPPGTEAF
clone size: NA
V gene: TRBV7-9

CDR3 protein: ASSYTGTDGYT
clone size: NA
V gene: TRBV5-1

CDR3 protein: AISERGGSGNTIY
clone size: NA
V gene: TRBV10-3

CDR3 protein: ASSQASSGYTYEQY
clone size: few
V gene: TRBV3-2

CDR3 protein: AWSLNLDSSYNSPLH
clone size: NA
V gene: TRBV30

CDR3 protein: ASSDVVGQGTKGEAF
clone size: NA
V gene: TRBV21-1

CDR3 protein: ASSQVVETYEQY
clone size: once
V gene: TRBV4-2

CDR3 protein: SVGREFYGYT
clone size: NA
V gene: TRBV29-1

CDR3 protein: ASSQGTGDTEAF
clone size: NA
V gene: TRBV4-1

CDR3 protein: ASSLGRGTSTDTQY
clone size: once
V gene: TRBV5-1

CDR3 protein: ATSDSRTSGGSGANVLT
clone size: NA
V gene: TRBV24-1

CDR3 protein: ASSSLNQPQH
clone size: NA
V gene: TRBV7-2

CDR3 protein: ASSYSTQGPLNTEAF
clone size: few
V gene: TRBV6-6

CDR3 protein: ASRTGTVVHEAF
clone size: NA
V gene: TRBV19

CDR3 protein: ASSFTSPPYQETQY
clone size: NA
V gene: TRBV27

CDR3 protein: ASSQRRDQPQH
clone size: few
V gene: TRBV7-2

CDR3 protein: ASSMDGLNTEAF
clone size: few
V gene: TRBV19

CDR3 protein: ASGALAGFKRSYGYT
clone size: NA
V gene: TRBV6-5

CDR3 protein: SARGTRGTYYGYT
clone size: NA
V gene: TRBV20-1

CDR3 protein: ASSLFVGVPTSENTEAF
clone size: NA
V gene: TRBV7-3

CDR3 protein: SARLLNRYGYT
clone size: NA
V gene: TRBV20-1

CDR3 protein: ASSPGAGDEQY
clone size: NA
V gene: TRBV18

CDR3 protein: ASTQTGNQPQH
clone size: NA
V gene: TRBV6-2/TRBV6-3

CDR3 protein: ASRAIRLAGRSSYNEQF
clone size: NA
V gene: TRBV11-2